Below, 19 T cell receptor beta chains from the same sample are listed, as sequenced in a study of OX40 agonist ivuxolimab in advanced cancers. Method: immunoSEQ multiplex PCR; TCRdb's copy keeps in-frame clones and lacks some. The table includes some 70,000 clones, about 87% detected once. Sequenced material: CD4+ or CD8+ T cells sorted from blood, taken in a trial of the OX40 agonist ivuxolimab. These receptors were obtained from an adult with an advanced solid tumor such as melanoma, head and neck, liver or kidney cancer.

This clone occurred a few times. The V and J genes are TRBV18 and TRBJ2-7; TRBD2 aligns across 9 bases. CDR3 length: 15 amino acids. The junction had 7 bases not matched to a gene; V was cut back by 5 bases and J by 2 bases. Germline values: CDR1 KGHSH, CDR2 LQKENI. CDR3 sequence reads: CASSSSSGDAYEQYF. CDR3 bases: TGTGCCAGCTCATCCTCTAGCGGGGACGCCTACGAGCAGTACTTC.

The chain is built from TRBV19 and TRBJ2-3, with D unresolved. The CDR3 length is 13 residues. V was clipped by 6 bases and J by 7 bases, with 14 bases between them. The germline gives CDR1 LNHDA, CDR2 SQIVND (reference sequence). The CDR3 sequence is CASRGFARNTQYF. The CDR3 DNA reads as TGTGCCAGTAGGGGTTTTGCCCGGAATACGCAGTATTTT. Full variable domain (outside the CDR3, taken from reference TRBV19 and TRBJ2-3): DGGITQSPKYLFRKEGQNVTLSCEQNLNHDAMYWYRQDPGQGLRLIYYSQIVNDFQKGDIAEGYSVSREKKESFPLTVTSAQKNPTAFYLCASRGFARNTQYFGPGTRLTVL.

The chain recombines TRBV27 with TRBJ1-5; TRBD1 is a possible D gene (5 bases). Germline values: CDR1 MNHEY, CDR2 SMNVEV (reference sequence). The CDR3 extends over 15 amino acids. V was clipped by 5 bases and J by 0 bases, with 11 bases between them. The chain's CDR3 is CASSGTLHSNQPQHF. CDR3 bases: TGTGCCAGCAGTGGGACTCTCCATAGCAATCAGCCCCAGCATTTT.

The J gene is TRBJ1-5, the V gene TRBV7-9; 7 bases are a match to TRBD1. The CDR3 is 16 residues long. V shed 8 bases, J shed 2 bases, and the junction held 12 bases outside the gene matches. CDR1 and CDR2 (germline): SEHNR, FQNEAQ (reference sequence). Written as DNA, the CDR3 is TGTGCCAGCCCTAAGGGCATGGGGACAGGCAATCAGCCCCAGCATTTT. Translation gives CASPKGMGTGNQPQHF.

In this sample, this clone turned up a few times. This chain joins TRBV5-5 and TRBJ2-7; a possible D gene is TRBD2 (7 bases). The germline V gene encodes CDR1 SGHKS and CDR2 YYEKEE (reference sequence). The CDR3 sequence is 16 residues long. V lost 2 bases and J 3 bases, leaving 18 bases between the germline ends. This CDR3 reads CASSFITRGALYEQYF. In DNA, the CDR3 is TGTGCCAGCAGCTTTATTACCCGGGGGGCGCTCTACGAGCAGTACTTC. Full variable domain (rest looked up from reference TRBV5-5 and TRBJ2-7): DAGVTQSPTHLIKTRGQQVTLRCSPISGHKSVSWYQQVLGQGPQFIFQYYEKEERGRGNFPDRFSARQFPNYSSELNVNALLLGDSALYLCASSFITRGALYEQYFGPGTRLTVT.

The CDR3 here is CASSHSGTGGETQYF. CDR3 coding DNA: TGCGCCAGCAGCCACTCCGGGACAGGGGGAGAGACCCAGTACTTC. The rearrangement uses TRBV5-1 and TRBJ2-5; 11 nucleotides line up with TRBD1. J lost 4 bases, V lost 4 bases, and 6 bases had no gene match. CDR1 and CDR2 (germline): SGHRS, YFSETQ. The CDR3 loop spans 15 amino acids.

The count of this clone is one. The identical CDR3 is also encoded by other nucleotide sequences in the sample. The chain couples TRBV11-3 to TRBJ2-7; D unclear. Germline V gene data show CDR1 as SGHNT and CDR2 as YENEEA. This CDR3 contains 13 residues. V lost 1 base, J lost 0 bases, and 4 bases lay in between. The CDR3 sequence: CASSLGSSYEQYF. The DNA of the CDR3 is TGTGCCAGCAGCTTAGGCAGCTCCTACGAGCAGTACTTC.

This chain joins TRBV19 and TRBJ1-1; the D gene is possibly TRBD1 (5 bases). Per germline, CDR1 LNHDA and CDR2 SQIVND (reference sequence). V lost 3 bases and J lost 1, with 6 bases in between. CDR3 length equals 13 residues. The CDR3 is CASSIQGNTEAFF. The CDR3 DNA follows: TGTGCCAGTAGTATCCAGGGGAACACTGAAGCTTTCTTT.

This rearrangement joins TRBV11-3 to TRBJ2-7; perhaps TRBD2 as D (6 bases). The CDR3 extends over 15 amino acids. V gave up 5 bases and J gave up 2 bases, with 16 bases separating them. Germline loops: CDR1 SGHNT, CDR2 YENEEA. The CDR3 region is CASSLEGQAAYEQYF. In DNA, the CDR3 is TGTGCCAGCAGCCTGGAGGGGCAGGCCGCCTACGAGCAGTACTTC.

V is TRBV5-1 and J is TRBJ1-5; no clear D gene. The CDR3 is 16 amino acids. Trimming cost V 0 bases and J 0 bases, with 10 bases left between them. Germline-derived CDR1 and CDR2 are SGHRS and YFSETQ. The CDR3 DNA sequence: TGCGCCAGCAGCTTGGCCGGCAGCTATAGCAATCAGCCCCAGCATTTT. The encoded protein is CASSLAGSYSNQPQHF.

This clone was seen only once. The V and J genes are TRBV6-1 and TRBJ1-4, with 7 bases identical to TRBD1. This CDR3 spans 13 amino acids. V gave up 9 bases and J gave up 5 bases; unmatched junction bases: 6. Germline V gene lookup returns CDR1 MNHNS and CDR2 SASEGT. The CDR3: CASRQGGNEKLFF. CDR3 bases: TGTGCCAGTCGACAGGGAGGAAATGAAAAACTGTTTTTT.

The chain couples TRBV6-5 to TRBJ1-4; 9 bases are shared with TRBD1. The V and J ends lost 6 bases and 5 bases, in that order; junction bases with no gene match: 4. Germline values: CDR1 MNHEY, CDR2 SVGAGI. The CDR3 loop spans 14 amino acids. CDR3 loop: CASRGQGWNEKLFF. CDR3 coding DNA: TGTGCCAGCAGGGGACAGGGTTGGAATGAAAAACTGTTTTTT.

The V gene is TRBV7-6, the J gene TRBJ2-7; 10 bases fit TRBD1. V shed 0 bases, J shed 5 bases, and the junction held 7 bases outside the gene matches. The germline V gene has CDR1 SGHVS and CDR2 FNYEAQ. The CDR3 is made up of 16 amino acids. The CDR3 bases are TGTGCCAGCAGCTTAGCAATGAGACAGGGGGCTAACGAGCAGTACTTC. It codes for CASSLAMRQGANEQYF.

The rearrangement joins TRBV7-8 to TRBJ1-5; the D gene is possibly TRBD1 (5 bases). The CDR3 consists of 17 residues. CDR1 and CDR2 (germline): SGHVS, FQNEAQ. V was cut by 1 base and J by 3 bases, with 16 bases left in between. In DNA, the CDR3 is TGTGCCAGCAGCTTAGGGGGGGGAGGGACGAACAATCAGCCCCAGCATTTT. It is translated as CASSLGGGGTNNQPQHF.

The chain joins TRBV19 to TRBJ2-3; TRBD2 aligns across 7 bases. CDR1 and CDR2 from the germline V gene are LNHDA and SQIVND (reference sequence). This CDR3 is built from 14 residues. V lost 5 bases to trimming and J lost 5 bases; unmatched junction nucleotides: 7. CDR3 in amino acids: CASSSREGQDTQYF. CDR3 coding DNA: TGTGCCAGTAGTTCGAGGGAGGGCCAAGATACGCAGTATTTT.

The chain links TRBV6-1 to TRBJ1-1; 8 nucleotides agree with TRBD1. This CDR3 is built from 15 residues. Germline trimming cut 10 bases from V and 2 bases from J; bases unmatched to any gene: 12. Germline values: CDR1 MNHNS, CDR2 SASEGT. Here the CDR3 reads CATRGVTGANTEAFF. The CDR3 DNA sequence: TGTGCCACCCGGGGGGTGACAGGGGCCAACACTGAAGCTTTCTTT.

In DNA, the CDR3 is TGTGCCAGCAGCAATCACCGACAGGGGGCTAAAGTAGATACGCAGTATTTT. Translated: CASSNHRQGAKVDTQYF. This sequence joins TRBV21-1 and TRBJ2-3; the D call in the table, TRBD1, was not verified against the DNA. TRBV21-1 is termed a pseudogene. This CDR3 region has 17 residues.

This sequence joins TRBV9 and TRBJ2-5; D remains unclear. Trimming removed 0 bases from V and 9 bases from J, with 12 bases in between. Germline-derived CDR1 and CDR2 are SGDLS and YYNGEE. CDR3 length: 13 residues. The CDR3 DNA sequence: TGTGCCAGCAGCGTAGAGTACGGGTTGGCCCAGTACTTC. Translation: CASSVEYGLAQYF.

This chain joins TRBV5-4 and TRBJ2-5; perhaps TRBD1 as D (5 bases). The germline gives CDR1 SGHNT, CDR2 YYREEE (reference sequence). V was trimmed by 5 bases and J by 2 bases, leaving 13 bases between them. CDR3 length: 14 residues. DNA of the CDR3: TGTGCCAGCAGTCCACAGGTGAAACAAGAGACCCAGTACTTC. The encoded protein is CASSPQVKQETQYF.